The rows below give T cell receptor beta chains drawn from one sample of a study of blood T cell repertoires in COVID-19. Sequencing used immunoSEQ multiplex PCR; TCRdb keeps in-frame clones, though not all of them. The sample has tens of thousands of clones; roughly 89% are singletons. The sample taken for sequencing was peripheral blood. The receptors derive from a human donor in a cohort sampled during active COVID-19. Both conserved end residues are part of each CDR3. D genes are given only for firm matches. Where a row states a size, it is once, few, many or the class of an expanded clone; other rows omit it.

j_gene	abundance	v_gene	d_gene	CDR3aa
TRBJ1-2	NA	TRBV6-5	NA	CASSEGRSYGYTF
TRBJ2-1	NA	TRBV7-6	NA	CASSFGTFSSYNEQFF
TRBJ2-1	NA	TRBV9	NA	CASSATRDNEQFF
TRBJ1-5	NA	TRBV19	NA	CATTDRRYSNQPQHF
TRBJ2-7	NA	TRBV5-1	TRBD1	CASSPGTGFTYEQYF
TRBJ2-5	NA	TRBV19	NA	CASSHRMYQETQYF
TRBJ2-1	NA	TRBV28	TRBD1	CASGIGGQGNYNEQFF
TRBJ1-5	NA	TRBV7-8	TRBD1	CASSLQGARQPQHF
TRBJ2-1	NA	TRBV9	NA	CASSVAGLTYNEQFF
TRBJ2-3	NA	TRBV3-1/TRBV3-2	TRBD2	CASSQGASGRTDTQYF
TRBJ2-3	NA	TRBV2	NA	CASSTPAGAPTDTQYF
TRBJ2-7	NA	TRBV18	TRBD2	CASSGSLAGSYEQYF
TRBJ1-1	NA	TRBV2	TRBD1	CASRGQGSTEAFF
TRBJ2-5	NA	TRBV7-9	TRBD1	CASSLGTGGRETQYF
TRBJ2-5	once	TRBV5-1	TRBD2	CASSPGGRKETQYF
TRBJ1-1	NA	TRBV30	NA	CAWTRQVSNTEAFF
TRBJ2-7	NA	TRBV5-6	TRBD1	CASSLAPGTGFLDEQYF
TRBJ2-7	NA	TRBV2	TRBD2	CASRNTGGNNEQYF
TRBJ2-1	NA	TRBV11-2	NA	CASSLEDSRNEQFF
TRBJ1-4	once	TRBV4-1	NA	CASSLTATNEKLFF
TRBJ2-1	NA	TRBV7-3	TRBD2	CASSLGLAGVNEQFF
TRBJ1-6	NA	TRBV7-6	NA	CASSLAEKLALHF
TRBJ2-7	NA	TRBV28	TRBD2	CASRGTSGYEQYF
TRBJ1-2	NA	TRBV30	NA	CAWGRGGPYGYTF
TRBJ1-3	NA	TRBV18	NA	CASSPSRDTYSGNTIYF
TRBJ2-5	NA	TRBV5-5	TRBD2	CASSLPGGQETQYF